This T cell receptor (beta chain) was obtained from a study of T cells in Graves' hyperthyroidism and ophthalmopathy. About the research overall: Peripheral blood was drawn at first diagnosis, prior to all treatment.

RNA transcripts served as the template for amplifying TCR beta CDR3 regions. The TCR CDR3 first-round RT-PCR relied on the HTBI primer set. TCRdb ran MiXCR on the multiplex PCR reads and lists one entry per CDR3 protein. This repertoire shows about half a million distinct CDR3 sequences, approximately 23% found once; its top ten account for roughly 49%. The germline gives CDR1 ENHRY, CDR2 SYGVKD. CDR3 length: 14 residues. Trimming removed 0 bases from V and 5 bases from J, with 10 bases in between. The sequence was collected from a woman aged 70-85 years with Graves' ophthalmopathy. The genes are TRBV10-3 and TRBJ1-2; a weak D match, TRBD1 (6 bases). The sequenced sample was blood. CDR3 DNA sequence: TGTGCCATCAGTGAGTCGAGGACAGAATATGGCTACACCTTC. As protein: CAISESRTEYGYTF.